The 9 T cell receptor beta chains in this list originate from one sample, sequenced in a study of vaccination and CD4 T cells after COVID-19. Their specific antigens are unknown. Treatment meaning: roughly 10-day PBMC culture with coronavirus spike peptide pools or control peptides (ViraFEST assay). During the years 2011-2018, before the COVID-19 pandemic, the unexposed donor's CD4+ T cells were collected. The assay that was used to sequence DNA from cultured CD4+ T cells was the Oncomine TCR Beta short-read assay. MiXCR, run by TCRdb on the PCR reads, gives a single entry per CDR3 protein. The sample lists just over 4,000 distinct CDR3 sequences, roughly 77% occurring once. Sequences were obtained from CD4+ T cells from blood, cultured in vitro. The receptors shown here come from a human donor in good health.

The chain has TRBV11-3 and TRBJ2-1, with TRBD2 matching 7 bases. The length of the CDR3 is 12 residues. The germline CDR1 and CDR2 sequences are SGHNT and YENEEA. Losses at the gene ends were 3 bases for V and 9 bases for J; bases not matched to a gene: 2. As DNA, the CDR3 is TGTGCCAGCAGCTTGTTAGCGGGTGAGCAGTTCTTC. The encoded protein is CASSLLAGEQFF.

The genes are TRBV19 and TRBJ1-2; D gene ambiguous. Germline lookup yields CDR1 LNHDA and CDR2 SQIVND (reference sequence). The CDR3 totals 13 residues. Trimming took off 3 bases at V and 4 bases at J, with 9 bases between the two ends. CDR3 residues: CASSIEVAYGYTF. The CDR3 nucleotides read TGTGCCAGTAGTATTGAGGTTGCCTATGGCTACACCTTC. Based on the CDR3 plus reference TRBV19 and TRBJ1-2, the full variable domain is DGGITQSPKYLFRKEGQNVTLSCEQNLNHDAMYWYRQDPGQGLRLIYYSQIVNDFQKGDIAEGYSVSREKKESFPLTVTSAQKNPTAFYLCASSIEVAYGYTFGSGTRLTVV.

The chain is built from TRBV29-1 and TRBJ1-2; possibly TRBD1 for D (5 bases). V was shortened by 6 bases and J by 0 bases, with 11 bases between the two germline ends. In germline, CDR1 is SQVTM, CDR2 ANQGSEA. The CDR3 loop spans 13 amino acids. CDR3 in DNA: TGCAGCGTGGGGACGTCAGCTAACTATGGCTACACCTTC. Translation gives CSVGTSANYGYTF.

The CDR3 protein is CASSVPLGLALSDTQYF. In nucleotides, the CDR3 is TGTGCCAGCAGTGTACCTTTAGGTCTAGCGTTATCAGATACGCAGTATTTT. The V and J genes are TRBV2 and TRBJ2-3; TRBD2 is a possible D gene (6 bases). Germline values: CDR1 SNHLY, CDR2 FYNNEI. The CDR3 runs 17 residues. V lost 4 bases and J 4 bases, leaving 21 bases between the germline ends.

This clonotype is medium-sized (0.01 to 0.1%) in the sample. This chain joins TRBV7-2 and TRBJ1-5, with D possibly matching TRBD1 (5 bases). Deletions cut 7 bases from V and 6 bases from J, with 13 bases between. The germline gives CDR1 SGHTA, CDR2 FQGNSA. This CDR3 contains 13 residues. As DNA, the CDR3 is TGTGCCAGCACCACTAGGGGTTTTCAGCCCCAGCATTTT. Its protein is CASTTRGFQPQHF.

This chain links TRBV19 with TRBJ2-7; no reliable D call. This CDR3 has 12 residues. Trimming stripped 7 bases from V and 5 bases from J, with 12 bases between. Germline-derived CDR1 and CDR2 are LNHDA and SQIVND (reference sequence). The CDR3 sequence: CASTSPGHEQYF. The CDR3 DNA sequence: TGTGCCAGTACTTCGCCAGGCCACGAGCAGTACTTC.

The chain couples TRBV6-1 to TRBJ1-1; 8 bases fit TRBD1. This CDR3 comprises 15 residues. The ends lost 5 bases at V and 4 bases at J; junction bases unmatched: 9. Germline-derived CDR1 and CDR2 are MNHNS and SASEGT. CDR3 residues: CASSPSRGRVTEAFF. CDR3 sequence (DNA): TGTGCCAGCAGTCCATCCAGGGGGCGGGTCACTGAAGCTTTCTTT.

The chain combines TRBV6-1 with TRBJ1-2; 7 bases are shared with TRBD1. V was pared by 8 bases and J by 0 bases, with 6 bases of the junction left unmatched. The CDR3 sequence is 14 residues long. Germline CDR1 is MNHNS and CDR2 is SASEGT. CDR3 sequence: CASRQGSANYGYTF. The CDR3 DNA sequence: TGTGCCAGCCGACAGGGATCAGCTAACTATGGCTACACCTTC.

The chain combines TRBV6-1 with TRBJ2-5; D may be TRBD1 (6 bases). This CDR3 is built from 14 residues. The V end was cut by 4 bases, the J end by 2 bases, with 11 bases between. CDR1 is MNHNS and CDR2 is SASEGT in the germline V gene. CDR3 DNA sequence: TGTGCCAGCAGTGCCTTCAGGGGTCAAGAGACCCAGTACTTC. Protein: CASSAFRGQETQYF.